One sample yielded the 30 T cell receptor beta chains listed below, sequenced in a study of vaccination effects on CD4 cells after COVID-19. The assay was immunoSEQ multiplex PCR, and TCRdb's table has in-frame clones only and misses some. The table lists 45,000 to 70,000 clones, approximately 73% of them singletons. These receptors have no identified antigens. Before sequencing, viral peptide pools were used by the ViraFEST assay to expand antigen-specific CD4+ T cells. CD4+ T cell isolation took place after 10 days of culture. Infection dated between March and December 2020, before the Alpha, Beta and Delta variants reached the United States. The sample consisted of CD4+ T cells from PBMCs cultured with HIV peptides, taken before COVID-19 vaccination. Regarding subset: HIV-1 Nef peptide pool negative control/reference culture. Every receptor here comes from a human donor who had a prior SARS-CoV-2 infection.

This clone was detected only a few times. The rearrangement joins TRBV12-3 or TRBV12-4 to TRBJ2-7; D unclear. Trimming took off 2 bases at V and 2 bases at J, with 7 bases between the two ends. The CDR3 sequence is 13 residues long. Written as DNA, the CDR3 is TGTGCCAGCAGTTTATCAGCTCCCTACGAGCAGTACTTC. This gives the protein CASSLSAPYEQYF.

This clone was seen a few times. The rearrangement links TRBV7-9 to TRBJ2-5, with TRBD2 matching 9 bases. Germline CDR1 and CDR2: SEHNR and FQNEAQ (reference sequence). V lost 8 bases and J lost 5; bases outside the gene matches: 9. This CDR3 region has 14 residues. The chain's CDR3 is CASVPGLALETQYF. The CDR3 DNA follows: TGTGCCAGCGTGCCGGGACTAGCTCTGGAGACCCAGTACTTC.

This sequence joins TRBV5-6 and TRBJ2-5, with 7 bases aligning to TRBD1. Germline V lookup: CDR1 SGHDT, CDR2 YYEEEE. Trimming took 4 bases from V and 1 from J; bases not matched to a gene: 4. The CDR3 runs 14 residues. Here the CDR3 reads CASSIGTVQETQYF. The CDR3, as DNA: TGTGCCAGCAGCATAGGGACAGTCCAAGAGACCCAGTACTTC.

The CDR3 nucleotides are TGTGCCAGCAGCGCTCACCGGGACGTGACTGAAGCTTTCTTT. Amino acids: CASSAHRDVTEAFF. V gene TRBV7-3 combines with J gene TRBJ1-1; maybe TRBD1 (5 bases). There are 14 residues in the CDR3. Germline values: CDR1 SGHTA, CDR2 FQGTGA. The germline V and J ends were trimmed by 5 bases and 5 bases, with 15 bases remaining between them.

The chain joins TRBV11-3 to TRBJ1-1; D unclear. CDR1 and CDR2 from the germline V gene are SGHNT and YENEEA. V was pared by 5 bases and J by 1 base, with 8 bases between. The CDR3 length is 13 residues. The CDR3: CASSHWENTEAFF. The CDR3 region has the DNA TGTGCCAGCAGCCACTGGGAGAACACTGAAGCTTTCTTT. The complete variable domain, with remaining parts taken from reference TRBV11-3 and TRBJ1-1, reads EAGVVQSPRYKIIEKKQPVAFWCNPISGHNTLYWYLQNLGQGPELLIRYENEEAVDDSQLPKDRFSAERLKGVDSTLKIQPAELGDSAVYLCASSHWENTEAFFGQGTRLTVV.

This clone appeared a few times. The chain recombines TRBV7-9 with TRBJ2-2; D is undetermined. V was shortened by 0 bases and J by 6 bases, with 14 bases between the two germline ends. Germline V gives CDR1 SEHNR, CDR2 FQNEAQ (reference sequence). There are 16 residues in the CDR3. The CDR3 region has the DNA TGTGCCAGCAGCTTAGCGCTGAGACTCTTGGCCGGGGAGCTGTTTTTT. This sequence encodes CASSLALRLLAGELFF.

This chain uses TRBV5-4 with TRBJ2-7; tentatively, D is TRBD1 (5 bases). Looked up from germline, CDR1 is SGHNT and CDR2 is YYREEE (reference sequence). The CDR3 totals 15 residues. V was shortened by 0 bases and J by 8 bases, with 18 bases between the two germline ends. The CDR3 DNA sequence: TGTGCCAGCAGCTTGGCGCAGGAGACAGTAGGTCAGCAGTACTTC. Translated: CASSLAQETVGQQYF.

The V call is TRBV2, the J call TRBJ1-5; D gene ambiguous. The CDR3 is 14 amino acids. Trimming shortened V by 2 bases and J by 0 bases, and 5 bases separated the two germline ends. From germline, CDR1 is SNHLY and CDR2 FYNNEI. The DNA for the CDR3 is TGTGCCAGCAGTGAAACCGGTAGCAATCAGCCCCAGCATTTT. This translates into CASSETGSNQPQHF.

The rearrangement links TRBV30 to TRBJ1-1; weak D call: TRBD1 (5 bases). The CDR3 totals 14 residues. The germline V and J ends were trimmed by 0 bases and 2 bases, with 10 bases remaining between them. The germline CDR1 and CDR2 sequences are GTSNPN and SVGIG (reference sequence). The CDR3 spells CAWSVVGVNTEAFF. The CDR3 DNA reads as TGTGCCTGGAGTGTTGTGGGGGTTAACACTGAAGCTTTCTTT.

The V and J genes are TRBV5-5 and TRBJ2-4, with a weak D call TRBD2 (5 bases). This CDR3 is built from 18 residues. The ends were cut back, 0 bases at V and 0 bases at J, with 16 bases in the middle. CDR1 SGHKS and CDR2 YYEKEE come from the germline V gene (reference sequence). The CDR3, as DNA: TGTGCCAGCAGCTTGGCGGGGATTCTGAGTCTAGCCAAAAACATTCAGTACTTC. Translation: CASSLAGILSLAKNIQYF. Full variable domain (outside the CDR3, taken from reference TRBV5-5 and TRBJ2-4): DAGVTQSPTHLIKTRGQQVTLRCSPISGHKSVSWYQQVLGQGPQFIFQYYEKEERGRGNFPDRFSARQFPNYSSELNVNALLLGDSALYLCASSLAGILSLAKNIQYFGAGTRLSVL.

This clone was seen just once. At one end the junction does not follow the germline gene, possibly because of a read error. The V gene is TRBV29-1, the J gene TRBJ2-5; 10 bases agree with TRBD1. Germline assignment: CDR1 SQVTM and CDR2 ANQGSEA. The CDR3 is 15 residues long. The CDR3 region is CSVEDRGLVKETQYF. The CDR3 nucleotides read TGCAGCGTGGAAGACAGGGGGCTTGTGAAAGAGACCCAGTACTTC.

The genes are TRBV5-1 and TRBJ2-1, with 7 bases aligning to TRBD1. V dropped 7 bases and J dropped 8; count of bases not matched to a gene: 18. Looked up from germline, CDR1 is SGHRS and CDR2 is YFSETQ. The CDR3 is 16 residues long. In DNA, the CDR3 is TGCGCCAGCGACCGAGGTAACAGGGGCATGTATGATGAGCAGTTCTTC. Translating gives CASDRGNRGMYDEQFF.

This clone has a handful of counts. This rearrangement joins TRBV7-2 to TRBJ2-7, with TRBD1 as a possible D gene (6 bases). Trimming took off 0 bases at V and 3 bases at J, with 9 bases between the two ends. Germline loops: CDR1 SGHTA, CDR2 FQGNSA. The CDR3 loop spans 14 amino acids. CDR3 region: CASSLAGQNYEQYF. The CDR3 DNA reads as TGTGCCAGCAGCTTAGCGGGACAAAACTACGAGCAGTACTTC.

The chain links TRBV7-2 to TRBJ1-1; D is ambiguous. The CDR3 length is 14 residues. Trimming left V 1 base short and J 5 bases short, with 11 bases between. Germline V lookup: CDR1 SGHTA, CDR2 FQGNSA. CDR3 DNA sequence: TGTGCCAGCAGCTTAGAAGCGAAAGCGACTGAAGCTTTCTTT. Protein product: CASSLEAKATEAFF.

The chain links TRBV6-2 or TRBV6-3 to TRBJ1-5; D remains ambiguous. V was trimmed by 5 bases and J by 11 bases, leaving 10 bases between them. The CDR3 spans 11 residues. Germline-derived CDR1 and CDR2 are MNHEY and SVGEGT. The chain's CDR3 is CASSQRDSQHF. The CDR3 bases are TGTGCCAGCAGTCAAAGAGATTCCCAGCATTTT.

The chain joins TRBV7-2 to TRBJ2-7; 7 bases are a match to TRBD1. V dropped 3 bases and J dropped 1; count of bases not matched to a gene: 9. The CDR3 runs to 16 residues. In germline, CDR1 is SGHTA, CDR2 FQGNSA. The CDR3 DNA reads TGTGCCAGCAGCTTGGACGGGACAGCCATGTCCTACGAGCAGTACTTC. As protein: CASSLDGTAMSYEQYF.

The rearrangement uses TRBV5-1 and TRBJ2-5; D is unresolved. V dropped 0 bases and J dropped 5 bases, with 8 bases sitting between them. The germline gives CDR1 SGHRS, CDR2 YFSETQ. There are 13 residues in the CDR3. CDR3 protein: CASSLEGLETQYF. Written as DNA, the CDR3 is TGCGCCAGCAGCTTGGAAGGGTTGGAGACCCAGTACTTC.

The J gene is TRBJ2-5, the V gene TRBV19; D is possibly TRBD1 (6 bases). Germline CDR1 LNHDA, CDR2 SQIVND (reference sequence). CDR3 length: 15 amino acids. V was shortened by 6 bases and J by 5 bases, with 19 bases between the two germline ends. In DNA form, the CDR3 reads TGTGCCAGTAGCATCGTTGGGGGCATGGGGGAGACCCAGTACTTC. It yields the protein CASSIVGGMGETQYF.

The chain has TRBV2 and TRBJ2-1; 8 bases agree with TRBD2. V was clipped by 3 bases and J by 8 bases; unmatched bases: 9. Germline assignment: CDR1 SNHLY and CDR2 FYNNEI. The CDR3 loop spans 15 amino acids. The CDR3 region has the DNA TGTGCCAGCAGTGACGTCGGGGGGGCCTTTGATGAGCAGTTCTTC. This sequence encodes CASSDVGGAFDEQFF. Supplemented by reference TRBV2 and TRBJ2-1, the full variable domain reads EPEVTQTPSHQVTQMGQEVILRCVPISNHLYFYWYRQILGQKVEFLVSFYNNEISEKSEIFDDQFSVERPDGSNFTLKIRSTKLEDSAMYFCASSDVGGAFDEQFFGPGTRLTVL.

The chain employs TRBV4-1 and TRBJ1-2; no reliable D call. Trimming removed 4 bases at V and 4 bases at J, with 28 bases between. This CDR3 is 19 amino acids long. In germline, CDR1 is MGHRA, CDR2 YSYEKL. DNA of the CDR3: TGCGCCAGCAGCCTCCTATGGTCGAGAAATTCAGAACGTACCTATGGCTACACCTTC. Translating gives CASSLLWSRNSERTYGYTF.

This chain joins TRBV21-1 and TRBJ1-3. TRBV21-1 is annotated as a pseudogene. The CDR3 contains 15 residues. The CDR3 spells CASSTSRSSGNTIYF. The CDR3 DNA reads TGTGCCAGCAGCACAAGCAGGAGCTCTGGAAACACCATATATTTT.

The chain uses TRBV11-1 and TRBJ1-5; the D is unclear. The ends were cut back, 2 bases at V and 1 base at J, with 12 bases in the middle. Germline V lookup: CDR1 SGHAT, CDR2 FQDESV (reference sequence). The length of the CDR3 is 16 residues. CDR3 bases: TGTGCCAGCAGCTTATTGAGTGTCCGGAGCAATCAGCCCCAGCATTTT. It translates to CASSLLSVRSNQPQHF.

This clone has only one observation. V and J are TRBV5-1 and TRBJ1-2; TRBD1 is a possible D gene (5 bases). Per germline, CDR1 SGHRS and CDR2 YFSETQ. Trimming took off 5 bases at V and 7 bases at J, with 24 bases between the two ends. The CDR3 totals 16 residues. CDR3 region: CASSLGDRDLEGGYTF. The CDR3 DNA is TGCGCCAGCAGTCTCGGGGACCGGGACCTAGAAGGTGGCTACACCTTC.

The chain couples TRBV5-1 to TRBJ2-5, with TRBD2 matching over 11 bases. CDR1 and CDR2 (germline): SGHRS, YFSETQ. V lost 0 bases, J lost 5 bases, and 3 bases stayed unmatched. CDR3 length: 15 residues. CDR3 bases: TGCGCCAGCAGCTTGGAGTGGACTAGCGGGGAGACCCAGTACTTC. Amino acids: CASSLEWTSGETQYF.

V gene TRBV28 combines with J gene TRBJ1-5; D call uncertain. The CDR3 length is 12 residues. Germline lookup yields CDR1 MDHEN and CDR2 SYDVKM. The ends were cut back, 6 bases at V and 5 bases at J, with 8 bases in the middle. The CDR3 DNA is TGTGCCAGCAGCCTGCTAGATCAGCCCCAGCATTTT. As protein: CASSLLDQPQHF.

The rearrangement uses TRBV6-5 and TRBJ2-5; the D is unclear. Deletions cut 1 base from V and 4 bases from J, with 10 bases between. Germline V CDR1 and CDR2: MNHEY, SVGAGI. The CDR3 is 14 residues long. In nucleotides, the CDR3 is TGTGCCAGCAGTTACTTTGGCAGGTTAGAGACCCAGTACTTC. Translated: CASSYFGRLETQYF.

The rearrangement uses TRBV18 and TRBJ1-6, with 12 bases lining up with TRBD1. Germline CDR1 is KGHSH and CDR2 is LQKENI. The CDR3 loop spans 16 amino acids. Losses at the gene ends were 3 bases for V and 10 bases for J; bases not matched to a gene: 7. As DNA, the CDR3 is TGTGCCAGCTCACCTCCGGGACAGGGGGCTGGATCACCCCTCCACTTT. Protein product: CASSPPGQGAGSPLHF.

The chain combines TRBV7-2 with TRBJ1-2, with D uncertain. The V gene's germline CDR1 is SGHTA and CDR2 FQGNSA. This CDR3 comprises 14 residues. The ends were cut back, 4 bases at V and 5 bases at J, with 14 bases in the middle. DNA for the CDR3: TGTGCCAGCAGCTCGGTGATCTTGAAGTATGGCTACACCTTC. Residues: CASSSVILKYGYTF.

This chain uses TRBV5-1 with TRBJ2-2, with D perhaps given as TRBD1 or TRBD2 (5 bases each). Trimming removed 0 bases from V and 6 bases from J, with 9 bases in between. Looked up from germline, CDR1 is SGHRS and CDR2 is YFSETQ. This CDR3 is built from 14 residues. The CDR3, as DNA: TGCGCCAGCAGCTTGGCTGGGACCGCCGGGGAGCTGTTTTTT. Protein sequence: CASSLAGTAGELFF.

The table lists this clone with a count of one. The rearrangement joins TRBV6-5 to TRBJ2-1; 13 bases fit TRBD2. V lost 5 bases to trimming and J lost 9 bases; unmatched junction nucleotides: 7. CDR1 is MNHEY, CDR2 SVGAGI, per germline. The CDR3 is 15 amino acids. CDR3 loop: CASSRTSGSGAEQFF. For the CDR3, the DNA is TGTGCCAGCAGTCGGACTAGCGGGAGTGGCGCTGAGCAGTTCTTC.